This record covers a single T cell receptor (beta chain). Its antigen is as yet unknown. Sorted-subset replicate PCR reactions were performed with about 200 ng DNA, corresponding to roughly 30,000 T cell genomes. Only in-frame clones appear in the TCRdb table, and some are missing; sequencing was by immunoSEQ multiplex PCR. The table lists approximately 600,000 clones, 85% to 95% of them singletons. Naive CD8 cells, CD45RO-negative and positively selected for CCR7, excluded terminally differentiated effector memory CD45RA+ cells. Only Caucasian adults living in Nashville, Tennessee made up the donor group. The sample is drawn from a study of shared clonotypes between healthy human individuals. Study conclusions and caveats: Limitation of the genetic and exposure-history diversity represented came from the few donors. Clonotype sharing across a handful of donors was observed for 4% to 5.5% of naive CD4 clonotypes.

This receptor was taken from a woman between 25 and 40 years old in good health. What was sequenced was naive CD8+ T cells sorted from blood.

This chain's CDR3 is CASSEGMATEAFF. CDR3 DNA sequence: TGTGCCAGCAGTGAAGGGATGGCCACTGAAGCTTTCTTT. The chain carries TRBV2 and TRBJ1-1, with D unclear. Germline lookup yields CDR1 SNHLY and CDR2 FYNNEI. CDR3 length: 13 amino acids. Trimming removed 1 base from V and 4 bases from J, with 7 bases in between.